Each of the 21 T cell receptor beta chains below was sequenced from the same sample in a study of blood T cell repertoires in COVID-19 (dated by TCRdb to 2019 to 2021). To prepare the library, the immunoSEQ multiplex PCR assay was applied. Not all clones reach the TCRdb copy of this immuneACCESS table, which keeps in-frame sequences only. Checked studies attribute under half of the gap to unresolved V genes and leave the rest unexplained. The sample table holds around 330,000 clones, of which 70% to 90% were seen once. About 9.5% of the sample lies in the top ten. Sequencing was carried out using PBMCs or T cells enriched from blood (not recorded which). These receptors originate from a woman in her 40s who had recovered from COVID-19.

The chain carries TRBV11-3 and TRBJ1-2; no clear D. Germline CDR1 SGHNT, CDR2 YENEEA. The CDR3 consists of 12 residues. V was clipped by 0 bases and J by 5 bases, with 4 bases between them. The CDR3 DNA reads as TGTGCCAGCAGCTTAGAATCTTATGGCTACACCTTC. This codes for CASSLESYGYTF.

This chain uses TRBV3-1 (or the pseudogene TRBV3-2) with TRBJ2-3; 7 nucleotides align to TRBD2. The CDR3 has 15 residues. Trimming at V came to 6 bases and at J to 1 base, leaving 7 bases not matched to a gene. Germline V gene lookup returns CDR1 LGHDT and CDR2 YNNKEL (reference sequence). In DNA, the CDR3 is TGTGCCAGCAGTCCCAGCGGGGATCGCACAGATACGCAGTATTTT. This sequence encodes CASSPSGDRTDTQYF.

The rearrangement joins TRBV30 to TRBJ1-5; 7 nucleotides line up with TRBD1. Germline V CDR1 and CDR2: GTSNPN, SVGIG (reference sequence). Trimming at V came to 5 bases and at J to 5 bases, leaving 6 bases not matched to a gene. This CDR3 contains 13 residues. The CDR3 DNA reads TGTGCCTGGGCACAGGGGTCGGATCAGCCCCAGCATTTT. Protein: CAWAQGSDQPQHF.

The genes are TRBV7-8 and TRBJ2-1, with no clear D. CDR3 size: 12 residues. Germline values: CDR1 SGHVS, CDR2 FQNEAQ. Trimming took 5 bases from V and 9 from J, leaving 11 bases between them. CDR3 DNA sequence: TGTGCCAGCAGCCTCAGTTGGAGTGAGCAGTTCTTC. Translation: CASSLSWSEQFF.

The chain is built from TRBV29-1 and TRBJ2-2, with TRBD1 identical over 9 bases. Germline-derived CDR1 and CDR2 are SQVTM and ANQGSEA. V lost 5 bases and J lost 3; bases outside the gene matches: 1. CDR3 length equals 13 residues. CDR3 sequence reads: CSVRDRDTGELFF. In DNA, the CDR3 is TGCAGCGTTCGGGACAGGGACACCGGGGAGCTGTTTTTT.

This CDR3 is CASSSRLAGVVGTQYF. For the CDR3, the DNA is TGTGCCAGCAGTTCCCGACTAGCGGGAGTGGTTGGGACCCAGTACTTC. The chain combines TRBV28 with TRBJ2-5; 12 positions match TRBD2. CDR1 and CDR2 from the germline V gene are MDHEN and SYDVKM. With V trimmed by 4 bases and J by 7 bases, 10 bases remained unmatched. The CDR3 loop spans 16 amino acids. Together with reference TRBV28 and TRBJ2-5, the CDR3 gives the full variable domain: DVKVTQSSRYLVKRTGEKVFLECVQDMDHENMFWYRQDPGLGLRLIYFSYDVKMKEKGDIPEGYSVSREKKERFSLILESASTNQTSMYLCASSSRLAGVVGTQYFGPGTRLLVL.

This clone was detected a few times. The chain recombines TRBV24-1 with TRBJ2-7; 7 nucleotides agree with TRBD1. CDR3 length: 16 residues. V lost 3 bases to trimming and J lost 7 bases; unmatched junction nucleotides: 14. Per germline, CDR1 KGHDR and CDR2 SFDVKD. CDR3: CATSDVVTGPKGEQYF. DNA of the CDR3: TGTGCCACCAGTGATGTCGTGACAGGGCCCAAGGGGGAGCAGTACTTC.

The genes are TRBV27 and TRBJ1-6, with D hard to call. This CDR3 has 15 amino acids. CDR1 MNHEY and CDR2 SMNVEV come from the germline V gene (reference sequence). V dropped 0 bases and J dropped 7 bases, with 10 bases sitting between them. CDR3 bases: TGTGCCAGCAGTTTATCGCGGGGAAGCAATTCACCCCTCCACTTT. The encoded protein is CASSLSRGSNSPLHF.

This chain links TRBV28 with TRBJ1-4, with 9 bases aligning to TRBD1. The J segment lost 7 bases and the V segment lost 3 bases, leaving 6 bases of the junction unmatched. Germline V lookup: CDR1 MDHEN, CDR2 SYDVKM. The CDR3 has 15 residues. CDR3 nucleotides: TGTGCCAGCAGTTTCGACAGGGGGTTAGGTGAAAAACTGTTTTTT. Translating gives CASSFDRGLGEKLFF.

The V call is TRBV7-9, the J call TRBJ2-3; 9 bases map to TRBD1. Trimming removed 4 bases from V and 2 bases from J; junction bases left unmatched: 13. Germline V gene lookup returns CDR1 SEHNR and CDR2 FQNEAQ (reference sequence). CDR3 length: 18 amino acids. Here the CDR3 reads CASSSTEGTGIFTDTQYF. The CDR3 DNA is TGTGCCAGCAGCTCGACGGAGGGGACAGGGATCTTCACAGATACGCAGTATTTT.

The CDR3 sequence: CASSGDRWGTEAFF. Here the CDR3 DNA reads TGTGCCAGCAGCGGGGACAGGTGGGGCACTGAAGCTTTCTTT. The rearrangement uses TRBV9 and TRBJ1-1, with TRBD1 matching over 8 bases. With 3 bases clipped from V and 4 bases from J, the junction kept 5 bases outside the gene matches. CDR3 length: 14 residues. Germline V gives CDR1 SGDLS, CDR2 YYNGEE.

The chain carries TRBV7-9 and TRBJ2-7, with 7 nucleotides matching TRBD1. CDR3 length equals 14 residues. Germline CDR1 SEHNR, CDR2 FQNEAQ (reference sequence). V shed 5 bases and J 0 bases; nucleotides not matched to a gene: 4. The CDR3 spells CASSPWDSSYEQYF. The CDR3 bases are TGTGCCAGCAGCCCTTGGGACAGCTCCTACGAGCAGTACTTC. The variable domain in full, with the rest retrieved from reference TRBV7-9 and TRBJ2-7, is DTGVSQNPRHKITKRGQNVTFRCDPISEHNRLYWYRQTLGQGPEFLTYFQNEAQLEKSRLLSDRFSAERPKGSFSTLEIQRTEQGDSAMYLCASSPWDSSYEQYFGPGTRLTVT.

The chain links TRBV4-1 to TRBJ1-2; a weak D match, TRBD1 (5 bases). V lost 4 bases and J lost 2, with 14 bases in between. Germline-derived CDR1 and CDR2 are MGHRA and YSYEKL. This CDR3 contains 15 residues. The CDR3 DNA sequence: TGCGCCAGCAGCCCCACCCCGGGGGGAAACTATGGCTACACCTTC. The encoded protein is CASSPTPGGNYGYTF.

The V gene is TRBV5-4, the J gene TRBJ2-3; D unresolved. V was cut by 9 bases and J by 6 bases, with 17 bases left in between. The CDR3 length is 13 residues. CDR1 SGHNT and CDR2 YYREEE come from the germline V gene (reference sequence). The CDR3 sequence: CATHPEWADTQYF. The CDR3 bases are TGTGCCACCCATCCTGAATGGGCGGATACGCAGTATTTT.

The V call is TRBV5-1, the J call TRBJ1-2, with D tentatively TRBD1 (5 bases). The ends were cut back, 0 bases at V and 0 bases at J, with 6 bases in the middle. The CDR3 consists of 14 residues. Germline V gives CDR1 SGHRS, CDR2 YFSETQ. As DNA, the CDR3 is TGCGCCAGCAGCTTGGAAGGGGCTAACTATGGCTACACCTTC. It yields the protein CASSLEGANYGYTF.

The J gene is TRBJ1-1, the V gene TRBV2, with D perhaps TRBD1 (6 bases). V was trimmed by 4 bases and J by 7 bases, leaving 10 bases between them. Germline CDR1 is SNHLY and CDR2 is FYNNEI. The CDR3 has 12 amino acids. The CDR3 loop is CASSVTGIEAFF. As DNA, the CDR3 is TGTGCCAGCAGTGTGACAGGAATTGAAGCTTTCTTT. The full variable domain, in which reference TRBV2 and TRBJ1-1 provide the parts outside the CDR3, is EPEVTQTPSHQVTQMGQEVILRCVPISNHLYFYWYRQILGQKVEFLVSFYNNEISEKSEIFDDQFSVERPDGSNFTLKIRSTKLEDSAMYFCASSVTGIEAFFGQGTRLTVV.

This chain joins TRBV7-2 and TRBJ1-1; a weak D match, TRBD1 (6 bases). Germline V gives CDR1 SGHTA, CDR2 FQGNSA. The CDR3 covers 17 residues. Trimming cost V 5 bases and J 0 bases, with 19 bases left between them. Here the CDR3 DNA reads TGTGCCAGCAGCCCGACCTTACAGGGCCTCATGAACACTGAAGCTTTCTTT. Translation gives CASSPTLQGLMNTEAFF.

This rearrangement joins TRBV11-3 to TRBJ2-3; weak D call: TRBD1 (6 bases). V was trimmed by 0 bases and J by 11 bases, leaving 9 bases between them. Germline lookup yields CDR1 SGHNT and CDR2 YENEEA. The CDR3 has 12 residues. The CDR3 loop reads CASSLDPDRQYF. The CDR3 DNA reads as TGTGCCAGCAGCTTAGATCCGGACAGGCAGTATTTT.

As to this clone: Additional DNA sequences in this sample encode the identical CDR3. The chain links TRBV27 to TRBJ2-7, with D maybe TRBD1 (6 bases). Trimming took off 5 bases at V and 1 base at J, with 9 bases between the two ends. Per germline, CDR1 MNHEY and CDR2 SMNVEV (reference sequence). The CDR3 length is 13 residues. The CDR3 loop reads CASSLTGSYEQYF. In nucleotides, the CDR3 is TGTGCCAGCAGTCTTACAGGGTCCTACGAGCAGTACTTC.

The J gene is TRBJ2-5, the V gene TRBV3-1 (or the pseudogene TRBV3-2), with TRBD2 matching 14 bases. The CDR3 length is 14 residues. The V gene end was trimmed by 6 bases and the J gene end by 3 bases; junction bases not matched to a gene: 0. Germline-derived CDR1 and CDR2 are LGHDT and YNNKEL (reference sequence). The chain's CDR3 is CASRGLAGEETQYF. The DNA for the CDR3 is TGTGCCAGCAGGGGACTAGCGGGAGAAGAGACCCAGTACTTC.

The chain employs TRBV5-4 and TRBJ2-5; possibly TRBD2 for D (7 bases). This CDR3 has 15 amino acids. V shed 4 bases and J shed 4 bases, with 17 bases lying between them. Per germline, CDR1 SGHNT and CDR2 YYREEE (reference sequence). The CDR3 nucleotides are TGTGCCAGCAGCCCGGGGGGACAAGGCCTAGAGACCCAGTACTTC. Amino acids: CASSPGGQGLETQYF.